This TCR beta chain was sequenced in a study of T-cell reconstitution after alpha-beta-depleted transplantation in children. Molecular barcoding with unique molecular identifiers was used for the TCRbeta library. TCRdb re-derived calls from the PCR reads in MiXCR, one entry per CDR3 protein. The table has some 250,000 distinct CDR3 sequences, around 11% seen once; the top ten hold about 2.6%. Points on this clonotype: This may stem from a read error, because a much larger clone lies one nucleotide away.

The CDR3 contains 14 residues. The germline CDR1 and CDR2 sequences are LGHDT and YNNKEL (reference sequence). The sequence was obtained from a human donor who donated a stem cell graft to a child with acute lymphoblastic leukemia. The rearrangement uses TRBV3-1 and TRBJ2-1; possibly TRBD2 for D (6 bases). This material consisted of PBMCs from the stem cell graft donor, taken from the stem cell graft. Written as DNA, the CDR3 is TGTGCCAGCAGCCAAGATACGGGAGTCAATGACCAGTTCTTC. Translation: CASSQDTGVNDQFF.